The 14 T cell receptor beta chains reported below all come from one sample, sequenced in a study of beta chain features in type 1 diabetes. The isolated RNA, all of it, was reverse transcribed, so expressed TCRB transcripts were what got sequenced. TCRdb's table, derived via immunoSEQ multiplex PCR, lists solely in-frame clones and lacks some. The sample holds 200,000 to 300,000 clones; about a tenth are singletons and the top ten take about 0.018%. Their specific antigens are unknown. General study points: TCRB CDR3s were moderately but significantly shorter in Type 1 diabetes patients in all four CD4+ subsets.

The specimen sequenced was naive CD4+ T cells from blood. Source of these receptors: a man younger than 45 with type 1 diabetes.

The V and J genes are TRBV7-9 and TRBJ2-7, with D possibly matching TRBD2 (5 bases). The germline V gene has CDR1 SEHNR and CDR2 FQNEAQ (reference sequence). The CDR3 contains 17 residues. V lost 5 bases and J 0 bases, leaving 20 bases between the germline ends. The CDR3 loop is CASSPVGLLPLSYEQYF. Here the CDR3 DNA reads TGTGCCAGCAGCCCGGTCGGACTGTTACCCCTCTCCTACGAGCAGTACTTC.

The chain joins TRBV30 to TRBJ2-5; a weak D match, TRBD1 (5 bases). Germline V gives CDR1 GTSNPN, CDR2 SVGIG (reference sequence). The V and J ends lost 5 bases and 4 bases respectively, with 11 bases between them. The CDR3 has 12 residues. CDR3 nucleotide sequence: TGTGCCTGGCAGGGCAGTCTAGAGACCCAGTACTTC. Protein: CAWQGSLETQYF. Drawing the rest from reference TRBV30 and TRBJ2-5, the complete variable domain is SQTIHQWPATLVQPVGSPLSLECTVEGTSNPNLYWYRQAAGRGLQLLFYSVGIGQISSEVPQNLSASRPQDRQFILSSKKLLLSDSGFYLCAWQGSLETQYFGPGTRLLVL.

This clone has a handful of counts. This chain joins TRBV7-2 and TRBJ2-5; 9 bases are a match to TRBD2. V lost 0 bases and J lost 1; bases outside the gene matches: 3. The length of the CDR3 is 16 residues. Germline V CDR1 and CDR2: SGHTA, FQGNSA. CDR3 nucleotides: TGTGCCAGCAGCTTAGCGGTTAGCGGGGGCCAAGAGACCCAGTACTTC. It translates to CASSLAVSGGQETQYF.

The rearrangement joins TRBV5-1 to TRBJ2-3; 10 bases fit TRBD2. V lost 4 bases, J lost 0 bases, and 5 bases stayed unmatched. The CDR3 loop spans 16 amino acids. In germline, CDR1 is SGHRS, CDR2 YFSETQ. The CDR3 DNA follows: TGCGCCAGCAGCGCGGGACTAGCGCGCAGCACAGATACGCAGTATTTT. Its protein product is CASSAGLARSTDTQYF.

The chain uses TRBV7-2 and TRBJ2-7; 8 bases are shared with TRBD2. The CDR3 has 14 residues. V trimming: 1 base; J trimming: 3 bases; junction bases outside the gene matches: 2. Per the germline V gene, CDR1 is SGHTA and CDR2 is FQGNSA. CDR3 coding DNA: TGTGCCAGCAGCTTAGTGGGACTAGACTACGAGCAGTACTTC. This translates into CASSLVGLDYEQYF.

The V and J genes are TRBV28 and TRBJ1-6, with 11 bases matching TRBD1. The CDR3 sequence is 16 residues long. The germline V gene encodes CDR1 MDHEN and CDR2 SYDVKM. The trim removed 3 bases at V and 6 bases at J, leaving 4 bases unmatched. Here the CDR3 reads CASSLGQGVINSPLHF. The CDR3 DNA follows: TGTGCCAGCAGTTTGGGACAGGGGGTAATTAATTCACCCCTCCACTTT.

Only a few counts were recorded for this clone. V is TRBV6-5 and J is TRBJ2-3, with D possibly being TRBD1 (6 bases). CDR3 length: 16 amino acids. Germline CDR1 reads MNHEY; CDR2 reads SVGAGI. V was shortened by 2 bases and J by 4 bases, with 16 bases between the two germline ends. CDR3 sequence reads: CASSYGTRGDADTQYF. CDR3 nucleotide sequence: TGTGCCAGCAGTTACGGGACCAGGGGTGACGCAGATACGCAGTATTTT.

The CDR3 DNA reads as TGCAGCGTTGAAAGGAGGGGCACAGATACGCAGTATTTT. This sequence encodes CSVERRGTDTQYF. This sequence joins TRBV29-1 and TRBJ2-3, with a weak D call TRBD2 (6 bases). Trimming cost V 2 bases and J 1 base, with 7 bases left between them. CDR1 is SQVTM, CDR2 ANQGSEA, per germline. The CDR3 runs to 13 residues.

This clone was recorded a few times. This sample also contains other DNA sequences that code for the same CDR3. This chain uses TRBV5-4 with TRBJ2-3; D remains unclear. The V gene lost 0 bases and the J gene lost 1 base, with 3 bases spanning the gap. Germline CDR1 SGHNT, CDR2 YYREEE (reference sequence). The CDR3 is 13 amino acids. CDR3 residues: CASSLAGTDTQYF. As DNA, the CDR3 is TGTGCCAGCAGCTTGGCAGGCACAGATACGCAGTATTTT.

There are a few counts of this clone. The chain links TRBV29-1 to TRBJ2-2; D perhaps matches TRBD2 (5 bases). The germline CDR1 and CDR2 sequences are SQVTM and ANQGSEA. Deletions cut 5 bases from V and 3 bases from J, with 16 bases between. The CDR3 spans 15 residues. The CDR3 sequence is CSVRRESVYTGELFF. CDR3 coding DNA: TGCAGCGTTAGACGGGAATCGGTTTACACCGGGGAGCTGTTTTTT.

The V and J genes are TRBV19 and TRBJ2-3, with 8 bases fitting TRBD1. Unmatched junction bases numbered 6, after V lost 5 bases and J lost 5 bases. Germline V gene sequence: CDR1 LNHDA, CDR2 SQIVND (reference sequence). The CDR3 is 14 residues long. CDR3: CASSYQGAQDTQYF. The CDR3 DNA is TGTGCCAGTAGTTACCAGGGGGCGCAAGATACGCAGTATTTT.

Note on this clone: Other DNA sequences in the same sample also yield this CDR3. This chain connects TRBV7-9 to TRBJ2-7; D gene unclear. Trimming stripped 0 bases from V and 6 bases from J, with 6 bases between. The CDR3 covers 12 residues. The germline gives CDR1 SEHNR, CDR2 FQNEAQ (reference sequence). This CDR3 is CASSLAGSEQYF. The DNA of the CDR3 is TGTGCCAGCAGCTTAGCTGGCTCCGAGCAGTACTTC.

This chain uses TRBV7-9 with TRBJ1-3, with D possibly TRBD1 on 5 matching bases. The V end was cut by 5 bases, the J end by 0 bases, with 14 bases between. Germline V CDR1 and CDR2: SEHNR, FQNEAQ (reference sequence). This CDR3 has 16 residues. CDR3 nucleotide sequence: TGTGCCAGCAGCCTCGGCTACAGGAGCTCTGGAAACACCATATATTTT. Encoded protein: CASSLGYRSSGNTIYF.

The chain couples TRBV2 to TRBJ2-7, with TRBD1 matching 8 bases. Germline CDR1 is SNHLY and CDR2 is FYNNEI. Trimming removed 8 bases from V and 2 bases from J; junction bases left unmatched: 14. This CDR3 has 16 amino acids. In DNA form, the CDR3 reads TGTGCCAGCGGCGGGGCCTACAGGGGGAGAACCTACGAGCAGTACTTC. Translating it yields CASGGAYRGRTYEQYF.